This entry lists 32 T cell receptor beta chains sequenced from one sample in a study of T cell responses to AZD1222 COVID-19 vaccine. The table came from immunoSEQ multiplex PCR; TCRdb's copy has only in-frame clones and leaves some out. The repertoire holds about 130,000 clones, with around 84% as singletons. This material consisted of peripheral blood, taken on day 0 of AZD1222 vaccination. The source is an adult in good health.

The chain recombines TRBV19 with TRBJ2-1; the match to TRBD2 covers 8 bases. V shed 3 bases and J 10 bases; nucleotides not matched to a gene: 11. There are 15 residues in the CDR3. The V gene's germline CDR1 is LNHDA and CDR2 SQIVND (reference sequence). This CDR3 reads CASSIGGVVVLEQFF. The CDR3 DNA follows: TGTGCCAGTAGTATCGGGGGGGTCGTCGTTTTGGAGCAGTTCTTC.

This chain connects TRBV7-3 to TRBJ1-5; no definite D call. V lost 5 bases to trimming and J lost 4 bases, with 12 bases between them. The CDR3 is 14 amino acids. Looked up from germline, CDR1 is SGHTA and CDR2 is FQGTGA. The CDR3: CASSQVQGNQPQHF. CDR3 DNA sequence: TGTGCCAGCAGCCAAGTCCAAGGGAATCAGCCCCAGCATTTT. The full variable domain, with the rest looked up from reference TRBV7-3 and TRBJ1-5, is GAGVSQTPSNKVTEKGKYVELRCDPISGHTALYWYRQSLGQGPEFLIYFQGTGAADDSGLPNDRFFAVRPEGSVSTLKIQRTERGDSAVYLCASSQVQGNQPQHFGDGTRLSIL.

The chain carries TRBV9 and TRBJ1-6, with D possibly being TRBD1 (6 bases). The V gene's germline CDR1 is SGDLS and CDR2 YYNGEE. The CDR3 runs 13 residues. Trimming removed 3 bases from V and 9 bases from J, with 10 bases in between. The CDR3 sequence: CASSATGFSPLHF. For the CDR3, the DNA is TGTGCCAGCAGCGCCACAGGGTTTTCACCCCTCCACTTT.

The rearrangement uses TRBV10-1 and TRBJ1-5, with a tentative D call TRBD1 (6 bases). CDR1 WNHNN and CDR2 SYGVQD come from the germline V gene (reference sequence). V was pared by 6 bases and J by 5 bases, with 11 bases between. This CDR3 comprises 13 residues. For the CDR3, the DNA is TGCGCCAGCAGAGGGGACAAGGATCAGCCCCAGCATTTT. This encodes CASRGDKDQPQHF.

This chain uses TRBV25-1 with TRBJ2-1; 8 bases are shared with TRBD1. The CDR3 spans 16 residues. The germline CDR1 and CDR2 sequences are MGHDK and SYGVNS. Trimming cost V 3 bases and J 2 bases; bases outside gene matches: 6. CDR3 sequence: CASSDHQGAAYNEQFF. CDR3 DNA: TGTGCCAGCAGTGATCACCAGGGGGCGGCCTACAATGAGCAGTTCTTC.

The chain has TRBV3-1 (or the pseudogene TRBV3-2) and TRBJ1-6; D is undetermined. V was clipped by 4 bases and J by 5 bases, with 9 bases between them. Germline lookup yields CDR1 LGHDT and CDR2 YNNKEL (reference sequence). The CDR3 has 14 amino acids. The CDR3 DNA follows: TGTGCCAGCAGCCTGCTGGCAGATAATTCACCCCTCCACTTT. The encoded protein is CASSLLADNSPLHF.

This chain connects TRBV3-1 (or the pseudogene TRBV3-2) to TRBJ2-7; D is undetermined. With 1 base removed from V and 5 bases from J, the gap between germline ends came to 6 bases. CDR1 is LGHDT, CDR2 YNNKEL, per germline (reference sequence). This CDR3 is built from 12 residues. CDR3 in amino acids: CASSQGSNEQYF. In DNA, the CDR3 is TGTGCCAGCAGCCAAGGATCGAACGAGCAGTACTTC.

This chain joins TRBV6-5 and TRBJ1-1; the match to TRBD1 covers 8 bases. Losses at the gene ends were 6 bases for V and 10 bases for J; bases not matched to a gene: 7. The CDR3 has 12 amino acids. Germline lookup yields CDR1 MNHEY and CDR2 SVGAGI. CDR3 in DNA: TGTGCCAGCAGCCAGGACAGGGTTGCAGCTTTCTTT. It yields the protein CASSQDRVAAFF.

This chain connects TRBV7-8 to TRBJ2-1, with TRBD2 matching over 8 bases. Losses at the gene ends were 2 bases for V and 5 bases for J; bases not matched to a gene: 2. In germline, CDR1 is SGHVS, CDR2 FQNEAQ. CDR3 length: 14 residues. For the CDR3, the DNA is TGTGCCAGCAGCTTAATCGGGGGGGACAATGAGCAGTTCTTC. It encodes CASSLIGGDNEQFF.

The chain recombines TRBV29-1 with TRBJ1-2; D remains ambiguous. CDR1 is SQVTM, CDR2 ANQGSEA, per germline. This CDR3 contains 10 residues. V was shortened by 0 bases and J by 12 bases, with 8 bases between the two germline ends. CDR3 bases: TGCAGCGTTGAAGAGGGTGGGGACACCTTC. Protein: CSVEEGGDTF.

The rearrangement links TRBV2 to TRBJ2-3; D perhaps matches TRBD2 (6 bases). In germline, CDR1 is SNHLY, CDR2 FYNNEI. CDR3 length: 13 amino acids. Trimming removed 2 bases from V and 9 bases from J, with 12 bases in between. DNA for the CDR3: TGTGCCAGCAGTGAAACTAGCATGGGGACGCAGTATTTT. It translates to CASSETSMGTQYF.

This clone has just a few counts. The rearrangement links TRBV4-2 to TRBJ2-2; D remains unclear. V was cut by 1 base and J by 5 bases, with 2 bases left in between. The CDR3 covers 12 residues. CDR1 is LGHNA, CDR2 YNFKEQ, per germline. As DNA, the CDR3 is TGTGCCAGCAGCCAAGTGACCGGGGAGCTGTTTTTT. Its translation is CASSQVTGELFF.

The CDR3 DNA reads as TGTGCCAGCAGCTTAGTACAGGGACGGTCTGGAAACACCATATATTTT. Its translation: CASSLVQGRSGNTIYF. The rearrangement links TRBV7-8 to TRBJ1-3, with D possibly being TRBD1 (6 bases). The CDR3 has 16 residues. Germline V gene data show CDR1 as SGHVS and CDR2 as FQNEAQ. Trimming stripped 1 base from V and 1 base from J, with 11 bases between.

The chain couples TRBV2 to TRBJ1-2, with D tentatively TRBD1 (5 bases). CDR1 and CDR2 (germline): SNHLY, FYNNEI. Between the trimmed V and J ends, which lost 9 bases and 2 bases, there was a span of 19 bases. This CDR3 region has 15 residues. The CDR3 sequence is CASELQGVANYGYTF. As DNA, the CDR3 is TGTGCCAGTGAACTACAAGGGGTCGCAAACTATGGCTACACCTTC.

This sequence joins TRBV30 and TRBJ1-2; weak D call: TRBD1 (6 bases). Trimming shortened V by 1 base and J by 8 bases, and 8 bases separated the two germline ends. The CDR3 totals 11 residues. Germline assignment: CDR1 GTSNPN and CDR2 SVGIG (reference sequence). The CDR3 bases are TGTGCCTGGAGTGACAGGGACGGCTACACCTTC. It encodes CAWSDRDGYTF.

This sequence joins TRBV7-3 and TRBJ2-2, with D tentatively TRBD1 or TRBD2 (5 bases each). Germline V CDR1 and CDR2: SGHTA, FQGTGA. The CDR3 spans 14 residues. The V and J ends lost 4 bases and 4 bases respectively, with 10 bases between them. As DNA, the CDR3 is TGTGCCAGCAGCTCGGGACCAACCACCGGGGAGCTGTTTTTT. Translating it yields CASSSGPTTGELFF.

The chain links TRBV5-6 to TRBJ2-3; D not certain. V dropped 4 bases and J dropped 2 bases, with 14 bases sitting between them. CDR3 length: 15 amino acids. Germline V gene sequence: CDR1 SGHDT, CDR2 YYEEEE. For the CDR3, the DNA is TGTGCCAGCAGCCCCCTCAGGTTTTCCACAGATACGCAGTATTTT. Amino acid sequence: CASSPLRFSTDTQYF.

The rearrangement uses TRBV5-1 and TRBJ2-5; 7 bases map to TRBD1. Germline lookup yields CDR1 SGHRS and CDR2 YFSETQ. CDR3 size: 15 residues. Losses at the gene ends were 3 bases for V and 2 bases for J; bases not matched to a gene: 7. CDR3 DNA: TGCGCCAGCAGCTCGGACAGGAGCTATCAAGAGACCCAGTACTTC. Amino acid sequence: CASSSDRSYQETQYF.

This clone was seen a handful of times. The sample holds other DNA sequences that translate to the same CDR3. The chain has TRBV15 and TRBJ1-4; 11 bases are a match to TRBD1. V lost 0 bases to trimming and J lost 8 bases; unmatched junction nucleotides: 2. This CDR3 is built from 15 residues. Germline V gene sequence: CDR1 LNHNV, CDR2 YYDKDF (reference sequence). CDR3 loop: CATSRDGTGGEKLFF. The DNA of the CDR3 is TGTGCCACCAGCAGAGACGGGACAGGGGGGGAAAAACTGTTTTTT.

This clone occurred once. V and J are TRBV9 and TRBJ1-4; maybe TRBD1 (5 bases). This CDR3 region has 17 residues. Between the trimmed V and J ends, which lost 2 bases and 5 bases, there was a span of 19 bases. The germline V gene has CDR1 SGDLS and CDR2 YYNGEE. CDR3 DNA sequence: TGTGCCAGCAGCGTTCGTCCGACAGAGGCGGTCAATGAAAAACTGTTTTTT. This sequence encodes CASSVRPTEAVNEKLFF.

The chain links TRBV6-6 to TRBJ1-1, with 9 nucleotides matching TRBD1. The CDR3 sequence is 16 residues long. V gave up 4 bases and J gave up 1 base; unmatched junction bases: 7. Germline values: CDR1 MNHNY, CDR2 SVGAGI (reference sequence). CDR3 DNA: TGTGCCAGCAGTTCCCCAGCGGGACAGGGGAACACTGAAGCTTTCTTT. Amino acids: CASSSPAGQGNTEAFF.

The chain links TRBV28 to TRBJ1-5; no clear D. Trimming removed 7 bases from V and 0 bases from J, with 13 bases in between. The CDR3 extends over 15 amino acids. CDR1 and CDR2 (germline): MDHEN, SYDVKM. DNA of the CDR3: TGTGCCAGCACCCTCGAAAACTATAGCAATCAGCCCCAGCATTTT. This translates into CASTLENYSNQPQHF.

The sample holds many counts of this clone. The chain carries TRBV9 and TRBJ2-2; maybe TRBD2 (5 bases). CDR3 length equals 15 residues. Germline V gene lookup returns CDR1 SGDLS and CDR2 YYNGEE. The ends were cut back, 0 bases at V and 5 bases at J, with 11 bases in the middle. CDR3 loop: CASSVGTPGTGELFF. The CDR3 DNA is TGTGCCAGCAGCGTAGGGACCCCGGGGACCGGGGAGCTGTTTTTT.

J is TRBJ1-4 and V is TRBV2; the D is unclear. The CDR3 has 15 residues. Germline CDR1 and CDR2: SNHLY and FYNNEI. The V end was cut by 7 bases, the J end by 0 bases, with 12 bases between. The CDR3 sequence: CASKPLLTTNEKLFF. CDR3 DNA: TGTGCCAGCAAACCGCTCCTAACAACTAATGAAAAACTGTTTTTT.

The chain has TRBV6-5 and TRBJ1-1; 7 nucleotides line up with TRBD1. V was pared by 8 bases and J by 6 bases, with 3 bases of the junction left unmatched. Germline V lookup: CDR1 MNHEY, CDR2 SVGAGI. The CDR3 runs 11 residues. The CDR3 coding sequence is TGTGCCAGCTTCAGGGGGTCTGAAGCTTTCTTT. Its protein product is CASFRGSEAFF.

The J gene is TRBJ1-4, the V gene TRBV28; 8 bases are shared with TRBD1. Germline assignment: CDR1 MDHEN and CDR2 SYDVKM. V dropped 6 bases and J dropped 7; count of bases not matched to a gene: 7. The CDR3 sequence is 14 residues long. The CDR3 nucleotides read TGTGCCAGCAGCCTAACAGGGGGTGCTGAAAAACTGTTTTTT. Its translation is CASSLTGGAEKLFF.

This clone was seen repeatedly, ten times or more. J is TRBJ1-1 and V is TRBV19; 7 bases fit TRBD1. Looked up from germline, CDR1 is LNHDA and CDR2 is SQIVND (reference sequence). The V and J ends lost 4 bases and 4 bases, in that order; junction bases with no gene match: 6. The CDR3 totals 14 residues. The CDR3 region is CASSKGQPSTEAFF. The CDR3 DNA reads as TGTGCCAGTAGTAAGGGACAGCCATCCACTGAAGCTTTCTTT.

This chain joins TRBV5-1 and TRBJ2-1; D gene unclear. Trimming took 0 bases from V and 6 from J, leaving 1 base between them. CDR1 is SGHRS, CDR2 YFSETQ, per germline. The CDR3 extends over 11 amino acids. CDR3 sequence (DNA): TGCGCCAGCAGCTTGGCCAATGAGCAGTTCTTC. This encodes CASSLANEQFF.

This sequence joins TRBV6-5 and TRBJ1-1; D is undetermined. The germline gives CDR1 MNHEY, CDR2 SVGAGI. The CDR3 has 13 amino acids. V was cut by 11 bases and J by 5 bases, with 18 bases left in between. In nucleotides, the CDR3 is TGTGCCTCTCCAGCGCGGGCTAATACTGAAGCTTTCTTT. Its translation is CASPARANTEAFF.

The gene calls are TRBV27 and TRBJ1-1, with 7 bases matching TRBD1. This CDR3 comprises 17 residues. With 6 bases clipped from V and 1 base from J, the junction kept 14 bases outside the gene matches. Germline assignment: CDR1 MNHEY and CDR2 SMNVEV (reference sequence). The CDR3 loop reads CASSLQAPGTENTEAFF. CDR3 coding DNA: TGTGCCAGCAGCCTCCAAGCCCCCGGGACAGAGAACACTGAAGCTTTCTTT.

The chain combines TRBV4-2 with TRBJ1-1; D gene unclear. V lost 2 bases to trimming and J lost 0 bases, with 4 bases between them. This CDR3 has 13 residues. Per the germline V gene, CDR1 is LGHNA and CDR2 is YNFKEQ. In nucleotides, the CDR3 is TGTGCCAGCAGCCAATGGGTGAACACTGAAGCTTTCTTT. It specifies CASSQWVNTEAFF.

The rearrangement uses TRBV27 and TRBJ1-2; D is unclear. This CDR3 is 13 amino acids long. The germline V gene has CDR1 MNHEY and CDR2 SMNVEV (reference sequence). The V and J ends lost 3 bases and 5 bases respectively, with 10 bases between them. The CDR3 loop is CASSFSAGYGYTF. CDR3 nucleotides: TGTGCCAGCAGTTTTTCCGCGGGATATGGCTACACCTTC.